This T cell receptor (beta chain) comes out of a study of response to subunit inactivated influenza vaccine. Study-wide results and caveats: Every seasonal influenza vaccination brings in few new T cells, the authors suggested.

TCRdb reprocessed the RT-PCR reads via MiXCR and lists one record per CDR3 protein. This sample has about 150,000 distinct CDR3 sequences, with 9.5% to 12% found just once. Remarks on this clonotype: Its antigen remains unidentified.

Germline CDR1 reads SGHDT; CDR2 reads YYEEEE. There are 15 residues in the CDR3. The ends were cut back, 0 bases at V and 3 bases at J, with 13 bases in the middle. This TCR was sampled from a man between 50 and 75 years old who received an inactivated influenza vaccine. The sample consisted of CD8+ T cells sorted from PBMCs, taken approximately 25 months after vaccination. This chain connects TRBV5-6 to TRBJ2-7; D is uncertain. The CDR3 DNA sequence: TGTGCCAGCAGCTTGGGTAGTAACAGCCTCTACGAGCAGTACTTC. Translating gives CASSLGSNSLYEQYF.